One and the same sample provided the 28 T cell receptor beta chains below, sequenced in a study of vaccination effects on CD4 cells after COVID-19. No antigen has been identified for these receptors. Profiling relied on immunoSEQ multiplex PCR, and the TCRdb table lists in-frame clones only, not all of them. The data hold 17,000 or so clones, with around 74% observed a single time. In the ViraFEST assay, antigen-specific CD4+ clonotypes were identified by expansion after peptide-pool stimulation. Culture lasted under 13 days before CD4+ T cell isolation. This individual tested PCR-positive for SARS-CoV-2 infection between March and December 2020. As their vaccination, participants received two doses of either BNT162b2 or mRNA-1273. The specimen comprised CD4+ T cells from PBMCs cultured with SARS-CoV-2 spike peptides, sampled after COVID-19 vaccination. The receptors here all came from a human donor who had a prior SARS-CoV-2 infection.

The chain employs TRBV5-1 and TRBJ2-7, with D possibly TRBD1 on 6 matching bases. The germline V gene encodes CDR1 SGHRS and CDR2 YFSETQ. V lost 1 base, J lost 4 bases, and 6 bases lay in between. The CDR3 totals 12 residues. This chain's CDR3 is CASSLTGYEQYF. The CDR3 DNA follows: TGCGCCAGCAGCTTGACAGGGTACGAGCAGTACTTC.

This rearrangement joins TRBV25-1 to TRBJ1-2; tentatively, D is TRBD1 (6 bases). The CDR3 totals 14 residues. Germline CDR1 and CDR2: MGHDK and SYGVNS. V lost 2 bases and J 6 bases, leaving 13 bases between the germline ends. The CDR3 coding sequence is TGTGCCAGCAGTGAAGCAGGGGTGGGAAATGGCTACACCTTC. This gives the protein CASSEAGVGNGYTF.

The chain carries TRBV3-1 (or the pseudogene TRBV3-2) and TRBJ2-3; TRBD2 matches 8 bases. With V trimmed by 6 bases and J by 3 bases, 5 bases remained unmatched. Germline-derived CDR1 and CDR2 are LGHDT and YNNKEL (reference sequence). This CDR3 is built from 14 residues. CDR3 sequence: CASRSGGVTDTQYF. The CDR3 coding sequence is TGTGCCAGCAGGTCCGGGGGGGTGACAGATACGCAGTATTTT.

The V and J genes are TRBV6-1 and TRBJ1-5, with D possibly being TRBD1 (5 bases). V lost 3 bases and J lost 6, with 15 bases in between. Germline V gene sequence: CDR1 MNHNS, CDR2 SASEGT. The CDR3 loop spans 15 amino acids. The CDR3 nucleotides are TGTGCCAGCAGTGAGGACCAGGGCGGGTTTCAGCCCCAGCATTTT. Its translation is CASSEDQGGFQPQHF.

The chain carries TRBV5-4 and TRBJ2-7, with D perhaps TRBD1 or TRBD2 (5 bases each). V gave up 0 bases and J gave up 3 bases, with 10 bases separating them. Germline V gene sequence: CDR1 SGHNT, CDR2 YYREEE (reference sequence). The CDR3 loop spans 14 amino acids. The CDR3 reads CASSLDTGLYEQYF. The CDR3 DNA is TGTGCCAGCAGCTTGGATACGGGGCTCTACGAGCAGTACTTC.

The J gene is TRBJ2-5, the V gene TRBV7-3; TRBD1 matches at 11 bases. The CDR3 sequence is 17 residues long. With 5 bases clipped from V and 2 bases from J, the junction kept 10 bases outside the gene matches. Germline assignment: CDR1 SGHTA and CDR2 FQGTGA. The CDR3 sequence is CASSPQAGTGGQETQYF. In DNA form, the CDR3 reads TGTGCCAGCAGCCCTCAAGCCGGGACAGGGGGGCAAGAGACCCAGTACTTC.

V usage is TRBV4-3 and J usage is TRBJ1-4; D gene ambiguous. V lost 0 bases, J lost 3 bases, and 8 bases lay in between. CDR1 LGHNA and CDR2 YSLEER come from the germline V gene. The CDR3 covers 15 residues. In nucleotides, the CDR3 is TGCGCCAGCAGCCAAGATCTTCTAGCTAATGAAAAACTGTTTTTT. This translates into CASSQDLLANEKLFF.

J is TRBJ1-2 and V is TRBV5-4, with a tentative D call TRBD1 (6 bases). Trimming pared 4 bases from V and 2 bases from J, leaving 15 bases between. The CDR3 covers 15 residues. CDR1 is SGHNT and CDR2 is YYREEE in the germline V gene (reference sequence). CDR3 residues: CASSGNRDINYGYTF. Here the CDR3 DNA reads TGTGCCAGCAGCGGGAACCGGGACATCAACTATGGCTACACCTTC.

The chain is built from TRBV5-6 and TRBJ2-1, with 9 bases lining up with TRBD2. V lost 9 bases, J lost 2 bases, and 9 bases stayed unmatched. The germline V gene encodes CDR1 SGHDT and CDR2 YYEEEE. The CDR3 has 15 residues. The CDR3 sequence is CATNRIAGAYNEQFF. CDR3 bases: TGTGCCACAAACCGGATAGCGGGGGCCTACAATGAGCAGTTCTTC. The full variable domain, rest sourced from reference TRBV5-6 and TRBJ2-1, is DAGVTQSPTHLIKTRGQQVTLRCSPKSGHDTVSWYQQALGQGPQFIFQYYEEEERQRGNFPDRFSGHQFPNYSSELNVNALLLGDSALYLCATNRIAGAYNEQFFGPGTRLTVL.

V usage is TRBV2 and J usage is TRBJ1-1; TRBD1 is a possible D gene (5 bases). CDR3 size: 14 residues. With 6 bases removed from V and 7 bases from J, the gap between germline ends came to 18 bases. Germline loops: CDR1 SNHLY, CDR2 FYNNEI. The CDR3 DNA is TGTGCCAGCAGACTGAGGTCCCAGGGAGATGAAGCTTTCTTT. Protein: CASRLRSQGDEAFF. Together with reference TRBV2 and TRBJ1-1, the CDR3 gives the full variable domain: EPEVTQTPSHQVTQMGQEVILRCVPISNHLYFYWYRQILGQKVEFLVSFYNNEISEKSEIFDDQFSVERPDGSNFTLKIRSTKLEDSAMYFCASRLRSQGDEAFFGQGTRLTVV.

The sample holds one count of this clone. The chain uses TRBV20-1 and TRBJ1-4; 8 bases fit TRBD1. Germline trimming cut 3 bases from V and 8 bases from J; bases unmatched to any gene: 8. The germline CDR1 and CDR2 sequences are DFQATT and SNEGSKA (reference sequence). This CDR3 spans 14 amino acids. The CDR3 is CSASQTGVREKLFF. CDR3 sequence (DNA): TGCAGTGCTAGTCAGACAGGGGTCAGGGAAAAACTGTTTTTT.

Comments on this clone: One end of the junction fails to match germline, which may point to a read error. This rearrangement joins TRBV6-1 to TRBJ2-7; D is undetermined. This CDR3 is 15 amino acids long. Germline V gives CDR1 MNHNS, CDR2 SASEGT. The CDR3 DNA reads TGTGCCAGCAGTGAATCAGTTGGGCTAGTCTCTTATAGGTTATTC. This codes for CASSESVGLVSYRLF.

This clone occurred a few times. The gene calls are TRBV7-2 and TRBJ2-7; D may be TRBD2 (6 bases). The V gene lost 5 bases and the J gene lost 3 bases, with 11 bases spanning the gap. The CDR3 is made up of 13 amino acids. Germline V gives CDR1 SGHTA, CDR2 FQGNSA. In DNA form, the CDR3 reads TGTGCCAGCAGCAAAAGGGAGGACTACGAGCAGTACTTC. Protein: CASSKREDYEQYF.

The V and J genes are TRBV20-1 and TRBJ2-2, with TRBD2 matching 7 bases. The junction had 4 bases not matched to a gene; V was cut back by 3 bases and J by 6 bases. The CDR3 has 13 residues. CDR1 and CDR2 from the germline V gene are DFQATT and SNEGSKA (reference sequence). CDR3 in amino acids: CSASRLAAGELFF. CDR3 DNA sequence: TGCAGTGCTAGTCGACTAGCCGCCGGGGAGCTGTTTTTT.

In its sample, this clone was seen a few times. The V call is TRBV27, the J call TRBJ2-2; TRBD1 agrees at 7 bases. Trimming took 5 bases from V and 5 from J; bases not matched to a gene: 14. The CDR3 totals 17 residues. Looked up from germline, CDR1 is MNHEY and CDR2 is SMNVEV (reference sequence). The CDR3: CASSPIGQVVFTGELFF. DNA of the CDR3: TGTGCCAGCAGTCCGATAGGACAGGTTGTGTTTACCGGGGAGCTGTTTTTT.

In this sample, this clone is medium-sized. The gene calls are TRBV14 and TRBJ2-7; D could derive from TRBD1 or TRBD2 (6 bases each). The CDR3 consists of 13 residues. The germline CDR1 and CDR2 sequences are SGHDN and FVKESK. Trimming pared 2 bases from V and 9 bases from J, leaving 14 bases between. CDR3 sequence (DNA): TGTGCCAGCAGCCAATCGGGGGCATTACGGCAGTACTTC. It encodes CASSQSGALRQYF.

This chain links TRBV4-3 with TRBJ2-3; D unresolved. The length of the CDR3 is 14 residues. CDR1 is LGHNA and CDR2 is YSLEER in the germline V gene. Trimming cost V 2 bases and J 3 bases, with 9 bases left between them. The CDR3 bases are TGCGCCAGCAGCCAATGGTTGGGTACAGATACGCAGTATTTT. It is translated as CASSQWLGTDTQYF.

Written as DNA, the CDR3 is TGTGCCAGCTCCCTTGTAGGGGGGGGAATTTACAATGAGCAGTTCTTC. Translating it yields CASSLVGGGIYNEQFF. The chain combines TRBV18 with TRBJ2-1, with D possibly being TRBD2 (7 bases). The CDR3 is 16 amino acids. From germline, CDR1 is KGHSH and CDR2 LQKENI. The ends were cut back, 6 bases at V and 4 bases at J, with 19 bases in the middle.

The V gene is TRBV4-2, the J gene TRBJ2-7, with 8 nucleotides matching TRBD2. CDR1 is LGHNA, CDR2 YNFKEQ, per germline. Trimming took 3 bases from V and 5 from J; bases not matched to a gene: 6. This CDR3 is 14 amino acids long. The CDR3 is CASSHSGVIDEQYF. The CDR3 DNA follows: TGTGCCAGCAGCCATAGCGGGGTAATCGACGAGCAGTACTTC.

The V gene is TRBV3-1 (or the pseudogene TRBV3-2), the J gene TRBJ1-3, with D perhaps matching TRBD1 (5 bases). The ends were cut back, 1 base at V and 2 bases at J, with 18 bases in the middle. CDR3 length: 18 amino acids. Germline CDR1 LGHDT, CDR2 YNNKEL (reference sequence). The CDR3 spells CASSQAPRQYLPGNTIYF. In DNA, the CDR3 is TGTGCCAGCAGCCAAGCCCCTCGACAGTACTTACCTGGAAACACCATATATTTT.

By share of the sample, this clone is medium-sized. The CDR3 reads CASSQNRGNSPLHF. CDR3 DNA: TGTGCCAGCAGCCAAAACAGGGGTAATTCACCCCTCCACTTT. The chain employs TRBV3-1 (or the pseudogene TRBV3-2) and TRBJ1-6; 7 bases match TRBD1. The trim removed 2 bases at V and 6 bases at J, leaving 1 base unmatched. The CDR3 loop spans 14 amino acids. Germline assignment: CDR1 LGHDT and CDR2 YNNKEL (reference sequence).

The CDR3 loop reads CASRTGQEGNTIYF. The CDR3 DNA follows: TGTGCCAGCAGGACGGGACAGGAGGGAAACACCATATATTTT. This sequence joins TRBV21-1 and TRBJ1-3; the tabulated D call, TRBD1, remains unverified against the DNA. TRBV21-1 is reported as a pseudogene. The CDR3 totals 14 residues.

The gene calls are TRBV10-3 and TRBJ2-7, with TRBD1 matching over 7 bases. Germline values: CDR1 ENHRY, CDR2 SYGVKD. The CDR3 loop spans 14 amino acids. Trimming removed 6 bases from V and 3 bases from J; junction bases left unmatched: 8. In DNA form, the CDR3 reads TGTGCCATCAGCGGGACAGCGATCTTCTACGAGCAGTACTTC. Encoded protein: CAISGTAIFYEQYF.

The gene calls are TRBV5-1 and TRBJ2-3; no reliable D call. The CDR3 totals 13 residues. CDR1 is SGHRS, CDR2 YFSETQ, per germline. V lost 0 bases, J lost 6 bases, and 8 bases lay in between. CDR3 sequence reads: CASSLALQDTQYF. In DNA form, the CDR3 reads TGCGCCAGCAGCTTGGCCTTACAGGATACGCAGTATTTT.

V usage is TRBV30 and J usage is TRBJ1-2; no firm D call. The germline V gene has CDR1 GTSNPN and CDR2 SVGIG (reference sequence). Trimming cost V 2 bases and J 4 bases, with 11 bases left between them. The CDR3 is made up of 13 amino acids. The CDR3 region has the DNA TGTGCCTGGAGTCTCGGTTGGGGCTATGGCTACACCTTC. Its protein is CAWSLGWGYGYTF.

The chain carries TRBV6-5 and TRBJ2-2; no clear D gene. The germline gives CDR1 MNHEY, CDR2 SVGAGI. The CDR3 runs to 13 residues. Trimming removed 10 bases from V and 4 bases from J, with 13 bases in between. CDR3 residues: CATRIFSTGELFF. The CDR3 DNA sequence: TGTGCCACCCGGATCTTTAGCACCGGGGAGCTGTTTTTT.

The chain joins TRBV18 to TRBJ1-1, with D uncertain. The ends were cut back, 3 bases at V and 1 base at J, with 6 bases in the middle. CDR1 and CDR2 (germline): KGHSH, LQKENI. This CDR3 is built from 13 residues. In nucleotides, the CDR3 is TGTGCCAGCTCACCGGTCCGGAACACTGAAGCTTTCTTT. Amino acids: CASSPVRNTEAFF.

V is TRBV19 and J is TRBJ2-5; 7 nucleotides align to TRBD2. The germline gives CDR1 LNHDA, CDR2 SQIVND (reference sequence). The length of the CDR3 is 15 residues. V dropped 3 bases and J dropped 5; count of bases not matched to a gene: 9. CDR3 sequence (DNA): TGTGCCAGTAGTATTTTGGGCGGGGAGGGTGAGACCCAGTACTTC. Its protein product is CASSILGGEGETQYF.